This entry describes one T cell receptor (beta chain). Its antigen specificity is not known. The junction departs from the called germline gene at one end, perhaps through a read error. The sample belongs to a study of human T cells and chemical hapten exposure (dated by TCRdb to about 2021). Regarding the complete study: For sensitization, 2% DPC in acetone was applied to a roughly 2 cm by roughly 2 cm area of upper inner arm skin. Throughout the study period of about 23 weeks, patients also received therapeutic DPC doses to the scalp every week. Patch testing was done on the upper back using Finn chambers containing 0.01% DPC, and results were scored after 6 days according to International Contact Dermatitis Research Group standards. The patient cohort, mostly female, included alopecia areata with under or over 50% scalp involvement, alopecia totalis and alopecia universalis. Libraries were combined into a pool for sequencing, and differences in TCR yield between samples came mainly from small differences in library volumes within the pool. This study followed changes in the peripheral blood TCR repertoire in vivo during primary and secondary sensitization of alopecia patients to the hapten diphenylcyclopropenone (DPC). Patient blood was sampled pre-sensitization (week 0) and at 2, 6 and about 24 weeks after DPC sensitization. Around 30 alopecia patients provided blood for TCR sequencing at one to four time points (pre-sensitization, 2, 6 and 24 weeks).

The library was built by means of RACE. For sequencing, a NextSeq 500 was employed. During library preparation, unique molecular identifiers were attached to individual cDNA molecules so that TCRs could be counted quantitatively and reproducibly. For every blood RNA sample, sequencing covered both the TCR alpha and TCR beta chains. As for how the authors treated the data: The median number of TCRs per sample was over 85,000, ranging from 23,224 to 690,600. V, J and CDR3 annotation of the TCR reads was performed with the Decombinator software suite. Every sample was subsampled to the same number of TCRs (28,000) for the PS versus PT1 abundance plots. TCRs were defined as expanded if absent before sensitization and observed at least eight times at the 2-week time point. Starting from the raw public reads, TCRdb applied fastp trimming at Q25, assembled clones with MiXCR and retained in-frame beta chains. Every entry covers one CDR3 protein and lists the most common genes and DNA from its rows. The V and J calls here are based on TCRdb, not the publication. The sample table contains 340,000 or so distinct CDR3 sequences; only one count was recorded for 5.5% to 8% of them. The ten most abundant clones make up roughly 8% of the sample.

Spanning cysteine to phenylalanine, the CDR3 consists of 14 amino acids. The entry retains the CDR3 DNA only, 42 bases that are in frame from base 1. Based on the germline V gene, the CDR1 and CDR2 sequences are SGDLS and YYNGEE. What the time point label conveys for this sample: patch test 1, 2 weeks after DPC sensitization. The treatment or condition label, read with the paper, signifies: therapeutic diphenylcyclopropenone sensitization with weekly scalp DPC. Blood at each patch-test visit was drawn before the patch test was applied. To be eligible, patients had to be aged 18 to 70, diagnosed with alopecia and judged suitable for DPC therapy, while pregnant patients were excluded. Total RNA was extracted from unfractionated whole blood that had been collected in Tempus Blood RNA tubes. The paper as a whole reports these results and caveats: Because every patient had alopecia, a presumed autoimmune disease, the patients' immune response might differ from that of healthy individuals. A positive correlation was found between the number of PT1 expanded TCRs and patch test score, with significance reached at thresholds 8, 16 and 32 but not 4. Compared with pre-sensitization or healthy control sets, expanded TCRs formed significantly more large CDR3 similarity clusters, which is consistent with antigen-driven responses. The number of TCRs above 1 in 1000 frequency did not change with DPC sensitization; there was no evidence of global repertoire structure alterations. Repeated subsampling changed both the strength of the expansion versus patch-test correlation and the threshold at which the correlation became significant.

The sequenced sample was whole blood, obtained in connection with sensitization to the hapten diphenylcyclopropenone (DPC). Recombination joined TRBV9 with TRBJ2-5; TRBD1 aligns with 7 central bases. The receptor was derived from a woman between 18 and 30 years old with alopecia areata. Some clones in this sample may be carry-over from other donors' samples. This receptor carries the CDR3 CATSRGQLQETQYF. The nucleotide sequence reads TGTGCCACCAGCCGGGGACAGCTACAAGAGACCCAGTACTTC. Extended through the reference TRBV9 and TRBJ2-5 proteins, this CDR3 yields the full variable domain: DSGVTQTPKHLITATGQRVTLRCSPRSGDLSVYWYQQSLDQGLQFLIQYYNGEERAKGNILERFSAQQFPDLHSELNLSSLELGDSALYFCATSRGQLQETQYFGPGTRLLVL.